This is a list of T cell receptor beta chains from one sample in a study of human T cells and chemical hapten exposure. Each CDR3 protein gets one entry after TCRdb re-called the RACE reads with MiXCR. In the table there are roughly 100,000 distinct CDR3 sequences, nearly 35% of which are singletons. The source material was whole blood, sampled in connection with sensitization to the hapten diphenylcyclopropenone (DPC). These receptor sequences come from a man aged 35-49 years with alopecia areata. Some clones in this sample may be carry-over from other donors' samples. The CDR3 runs from the conserved cysteine through the conserved F or W. The order of the fields is J gene, V gene, clone size, D gene, CDR3 DNA, CDR3 protein. A D gene is named only where the DNA matches it firmly. Size values are once, few and many counts, or a class for expanded clones, and some rows have none.

>TRBJ2-5|TRBV10-3|few|.
TGTGCCATCAGTGAAGGCTCGGGACACTACCAAGAGACCCAGTACTTC
CAISEGSGHYQETQYF
>TRBJ1-2|TRBV3-1|few|.
TGTGCCAGCAGCCACCTTTATGGCTACACCTTC
CASSHLYGYTF
>TRBJ2-3|TRBV5-1|.|TRBD2
TGCGCCAGCAGCTACCGGACTAGCGGAAGCACAGATACGCAGTATTTT
CASSYRTSGSTDTQYF
>TRBJ2-3|TRBV28|few|.
TGTGCCAGCACCCCCGCGGTCGGACAAAGGAATACGCAGTATTTT
CASTPAVGQRNTQYF
>TRBJ2-5|TRBV4-3|.|.
TGCGCCAGCAGCCAAGATTTGCAGGAGGGGCTCCAAGAGACCCAGTACTTC
CASSQDLQEGLQETQYF
>TRBJ2-1|TRBV5-1|.|TRBD1
TGCGCCAGCAGTCTGGCGGGCCAGGGGGCCAATGAGCAGTTCTTC
CASSLAGQGANEQFF
>TRBJ2-3|TRBV5-1|.|TRBD1
TGCGCCAGCAGCCTCCCGGGACAGGGGTTTGCAGATACGCAGTATTTT
CASSLPGQGFADTQYF
>TRBJ1-2|TRBV7-9|few|.
TGTGCCAGCGTCTTGGACGTCCCTAACTATGGCTACACCTTC
CASVLDVPNYGYTF
>TRBJ2-7|TRBV20-1|.|.
TGCAGTGCTAGAGATGTCCTCTACGAGCAGTACTTC
CSARDVLYEQYF
>TRBJ1-5|TRBV20-1|few|.
TGCAGTGCTACTAAACTTCGGGGAAATCAGCCCCAGCATTTT
CSATKLRGNQPQHF
>TRBJ2-4|TRBV6-5|few|.
TGTGCCCACCACGGCAAAAACATTCAGTACTTC
CAHHGKNIQYF
>TRBJ2-2|TRBV6-6|few|.
TGTGCCAGCAGTTACTCGAATAGGGGGGCGAACACCGGGGAGCTGTTTTTT
CASSYSNRGANTGELFF
>TRBJ2-5|TRBV29-1|few|.
TGCAGCGTCTACCAAGAGACCCAGTACTTC
CSVYQETQYF
>TRBJ2-1|TRBV6-1|few|TRBD2
TGTGCCACCCGGACTAGGGGCGATGAGCAGTTCTTC
CATRTRGDEQFF
>TRBJ2-6|TRBV14|once|.
TGTGCCAGCAGCCCCTATAGCGGAAGCTCTGGGGCCAACGTCCTGACTTTC
CASSPYSGSSGANVLTF
>TRBJ1-4|TRBV6-6|.|.
TGTGCCGCTGGGAGGGGCGAAAAACTGTTTTTT
CAAGRGEKLFF
>TRBJ1-1|TRBV27|.|TRBD1
TGTGCCAGTTATTTCCTCAGGGGGATGAACACTGAAGCTTTCTTT
CASYFLRGMNTEAFF
>TRBJ2-5|TRBV5-5|.|.
TGTGCCAGCACTACTCTAACTATCCAAGAGACCCAGTACTTC
CASTTLTIQETQYF
>TRBJ2-7|TRBV6-2/TRBV6-3|.|.
TGTGCCAGCAGTTACCCCCGGCAGGGAACCTCTTACGAGCAGTACTTC
CASSYPRQGTSYEQYF
>TRBJ1-2|TRBV7-9|.|.
TGTGCCAGCAGCTTAGCGTTACAGTCGGAAGGCTACACCTTC
CASSLALQSEGYTF
>TRBJ2-6|TRBV27|.|.
TGTGCCAGCAGTTTACAGGGGCGGCCCTCTGGGGCCAACGTCCTGACTTTC
CASSLQGRPSGANVLTF
>TRBJ2-3|TRBV10-3|few|.
TGTGCCATCAAGCAGGACACTAGCACAGATACGCAGTATTTT
CAIKQDTSTDTQYF
>TRBJ2-7|TRBV18|once|.
TGTGCCAGCTCACCATCCGGGCCCATGAGAAGCGAGCAGTACTTC
CASSPSGPMRSEQYF
>TRBJ1-2|TRBV12-3/TRBV12-4|.|.
TGTGCCAGCAGTTCAGGGGATTATGGCTACACCTTC
CASSSGDYGYTF
>TRBJ2-3|TRBV5-1|.|.
TGCGCCAGCAGCTTGACGAGTGCTAGCACAGATACGCAGTATTTT
CASSLTSASTDTQYF
>TRBJ2-3|TRBV18|.|TRBD1
TGTGCCAGCTCACACTTTACCCAGTCGGACAGGGGCGGAGATACGCAGTATTTT
CASSHFTQSDRGGDTQYF
>TRBJ1-2|TRBV28|.|.
TGTGCCAGCCTAGTGGGGGTAGACTATGGCTACACCTTC
CASLVGVDYGYTF
>TRBJ1-2|TRBV29-1|.|.
TGCAGCGTTGAAGTGCAGGGCATCTATGGCTACACCTTC
CSVEVQGIYGYTF